The 21 T cell receptor beta chains listed next were all sequenced from one sample in a study of blood T cell repertoires in COVID-19. Profiling relied on immunoSEQ multiplex PCR, and the TCRdb table lists in-frame clones only, not all of them. The sample yields under 200,000 clones, roughly 70% seen once. The sequencing input was peripheral blood. These receptors were collected from a woman aged 80 or over with acute or convalescent COVID-19.

There are a few counts of this clone. This chain joins TRBV19 and TRBJ2-6; 8 bases line up with TRBD1. Unmatched junction bases numbered 6, after V lost 4 bases and J lost 4 bases. CDR1 is LNHDA and CDR2 is SQIVND in the germline V gene (reference sequence). The CDR3 extends over 16 amino acids. The CDR3 protein is CASSRRTGYGANVLTF. CDR3 bases: TGTGCCAGTAGTAGGAGGACAGGGTACGGGGCCAACGTCCTGACTTTC.

The V and J genes are TRBV6-5 and TRBJ2-1, with D perhaps matching TRBD2 (5 bases). In germline, CDR1 is MNHEY, CDR2 SVGAGI. Trimming removed 4 bases from V and 5 bases from J, with 15 bases in between. CDR3 length: 15 amino acids. Written as DNA, the CDR3 is TGTGCCAGCAGTTTGGTGGGAGTTTCCCACAATGAGCAGTTCTTC. As protein: CASSLVGVSHNEQFF.

This clone was detected only a few times. The chain's CDR3 is CASRGGWTGENIQYF. The CDR3 DNA sequence: TGTGCCAGCAGGGGGGGTTGGACAGGGGAAAACATTCAGTACTTC. J is TRBJ2-4 and V is TRBV27; 9 bases are shared with TRBD1. CDR1 MNHEY and CDR2 SMNVEV come from the germline V gene (reference sequence). The CDR3 sequence is 15 residues long. J lost 5 bases, V lost 6 bases, and 8 bases had no gene match.

The chain is built from TRBV3-1 (or the pseudogene TRBV3-2) and TRBJ2-5, with a tentative D call TRBD1 (6 bases). This CDR3 region has 15 residues. Per the germline V gene, CDR1 is LGHDT and CDR2 is YNNKEL (reference sequence). Trimming cost V 2 bases and J 4 bases, with 14 bases left between them. The CDR3 DNA follows: TGTGCCAGCAGCCAACTATTAGGCAGGGGAGAGACCCAGTACTTC. This codes for CASSQLLGRGETQYF.

This clone came up a few times. This rearrangement joins TRBV6-2 or TRBV6-3 to TRBJ2-7, with 9 bases identical to TRBD1. This CDR3 has 16 amino acids. Germline V lookup: CDR1 MNHEY, CDR2 SVGEGT. V shed 4 bases and J 4 bases; nucleotides not matched to a gene: 11. CDR3 residues: CASSSEGRDREYEQYF. The DNA of the CDR3 is TGTGCCAGCAGTTCAGAAGGCCGGGACAGGGAATACGAGCAGTACTTC.

V and J are TRBV24-1 and TRBJ2-2, with 7 nucleotides matching TRBD2. Germline trimming cut 7 bases from V and 0 bases from J; bases unmatched to any gene: 7. The CDR3 totals 16 residues. CDR1 KGHDR and CDR2 SFDVKD come from the germline V gene. For the CDR3, the DNA is TGTGCCACCAGCCCCTTAGCGGGTACGAACACCGGGGAGCTGTTTTTT. Its protein product is CATSPLAGTNTGELFF.

The genes are TRBV6-5 and TRBJ1-6; a weak D match, TRBD1 (6 bases). The CDR3 totals 16 residues. Germline lookup yields CDR1 MNHEY and CDR2 SVGAGI. Trimming took 0 bases from V and 8 from J, leaving 14 bases between them. CDR3 protein: CASSYSQGEGDSPLHF. The CDR3 nucleotides read TGTGCCAGCAGTTACTCCCAGGGAGAGGGGGATTCACCCCTCCACTTT.

The chain recombines TRBV12-3 or TRBV12-4 with TRBJ1-5; D is ambiguous. The CDR3 totals 13 residues. V dropped 6 bases and J dropped 6 bases, with 12 bases sitting between them. The CDR3 spells CASSTHTGQPQHF. The CDR3 bases are TGTGCCAGCAGCACTCACACGGGTCAGCCCCAGCATTTT.

V usage is TRBV29-1 and J usage is TRBJ2-2; 7 bases are shared with TRBD1. Germline V gene data show CDR1 as SQVTM and CDR2 as ANQGSEA. The V and J ends lost 6 bases and 3 bases, in that order; junction bases with no gene match: 7. The CDR3 loop spans 14 amino acids. CDR3 bases: TGCAGCGTGAACAGGGGACGGGACACCGGGGAGCTGTTTTTT. Translating it yields CSVNRGRDTGELFF.

The rearrangement joins TRBV10-3 to TRBJ2-7; 7 nucleotides match TRBD1. The CDR3 is 12 amino acids. The germline gives CDR1 ENHRY, CDR2 SYGVKD. The V and J ends lost 6 bases and 7 bases, in that order; junction bases with no gene match: 6. The CDR3 nucleotides are TGTGCCATCAGCGTGGACAGGAATGAGCAGTACTTC. It codes for CAISVDRNEQYF.

The genes are TRBV27 and TRBJ1-1, with 7 positions matching TRBD1. CDR3 size: 12 residues. V was pared by 5 bases and J by 4 bases, with 1 base of the junction left unmatched. CDR1 is MNHEY, CDR2 SMNVEV, per germline (reference sequence). The CDR3 region has the DNA TGTGCCAGCAGTAAGGGGGCCACTGAAGCTTTCTTT. This encodes CASSKGATEAFF.

This clone came up once. This chain links TRBV12-3 or TRBV12-4 with TRBJ1-5, with 7 bases aligning to TRBD1. J lost 7 bases, V lost 6 bases, and 3 bases had no gene match. The CDR3 loop spans 12 amino acids. The CDR3 protein is CASSSGGQPQHF. The CDR3 DNA reads as TGTGCCAGCAGCTCAGGGGGGCAGCCCCAGCATTTT.

A few counts support this clone. The chain employs TRBV30 and TRBJ2-5; D is ambiguous. This CDR3 comprises 15 residues. CDR1 and CDR2 (germline): GTSNPN, SVGIG (reference sequence). The V gene lost 4 bases and the J gene lost 4 bases, with 19 bases spanning the gap. CDR3 nucleotides: TGTGCCTGGACGCTTTCCTTCGCGTCGGGAGAGACCCAGTACTTC. Its protein product is CAWTLSFASGETQYF.

V gene TRBV28 combines with J gene TRBJ2-7, with D tentatively TRBD1 (5 bases). Germline CDR1 MDHEN, CDR2 SYDVKM. V was pared by 7 bases and J by 2 bases, with 12 bases between. CDR3 length: 13 amino acids. The CDR3 protein is CASTPPTAYEQYF. The DNA of the CDR3 is TGTGCCAGCACCCCGCCGACAGCCTACGAGCAGTACTTC.

The chain couples TRBV7-9 to TRBJ2-6; D ambiguous. The CDR3 is made up of 15 amino acids. Between the trimmed V and J ends, which lost 5 bases and 2 bases, there was a span of 10 bases. Looked up from germline, CDR1 is SEHNR and CDR2 is FQNEAQ (reference sequence). CDR3 amino acids: CASSPRLAGANVLTF. CDR3 in DNA: TGTGCCAGCAGCCCTCGGTTGGCTGGGGCCAACGTCCTGACTTTC.

This chain links TRBV7-9 with TRBJ2-2, with D possibly TRBD1 on 6 matching bases. This CDR3 has 16 residues. V gave up 2 bases and J gave up 1 base, with 11 bases separating them. Germline V gives CDR1 SEHNR, CDR2 FQNEAQ (reference sequence). The DNA of the CDR3 is TGTGCCAGCAGCTTACCTACAGGGTTGAACACCGGGGAGCTGTTTTTT. This translates into CASSLPTGLNTGELFF.

The V gene is TRBV12-3 or TRBV12-4, the J gene TRBJ1-5; 7 bases are shared with TRBD1. With V trimmed by 8 bases and J by 6 bases, 7 bases remained unmatched. The CDR3 consists of 13 residues. The CDR3 protein is CASGVTGSQPQHF. For the CDR3, the DNA is TGTGCCAGCGGAGTGACAGGGTCTCAGCCCCAGCATTTT.

The rearrangement joins TRBV7-9 to TRBJ2-7, with 8 nucleotides matching TRBD2. Trimming cost V 1 base and J 3 bases; bases outside gene matches: 5. The CDR3 sequence is 15 residues long. In germline, CDR1 is SEHNR, CDR2 FQNEAQ (reference sequence). The CDR3 protein is CASSLGLAGYYEQYF. CDR3 in DNA: TGTGCCAGCAGCTTAGGCCTAGCGGGCTACTACGAGCAGTACTTC.

This clone was found a few times. In DNA, the CDR3 is TGTGCCAGCAGAGAATGGGGCAGAGCAGAGACCCAGTACTTC. This sequence encodes CASREWGRAETQYF. V gene TRBV27 combines with J gene TRBJ2-5, with TRBD1 as a possible D gene (5 bases). The CDR3 is made up of 14 amino acids. The V gene's germline CDR1 is MNHEY and CDR2 SMNVEV (reference sequence). V was pared by 6 bases and J by 4 bases, with 15 bases between.

The rearrangement uses TRBV4-3 and TRBJ2-3, with a weak D call TRBD1 (6 bases). The CDR3 covers 20 residues. Germline values: CDR1 LGHNA, CDR2 YSLEER. V lost 2 bases and J 1 base, leaving 25 bases between the germline ends. Here the CDR3 DNA reads TGCGCCAGCAGCCAATCCAGGGGTAGTGGGCGTAGTGGGCGCACAGATACGCAGTATTTT. Protein: CASSQSRGSGRSGRTDTQYF.

V usage is TRBV2 and J usage is TRBJ2-3; D is possibly TRBD1 (6 bases). Germline V CDR1 and CDR2: SNHLY, FYNNEI. V was trimmed by 2 bases and J by 4 bases, leaving 10 bases between them. The length of the CDR3 is 14 residues. The CDR3 reads CASSELQGSDTQYF. The CDR3 DNA follows: TGTGCCAGCAGTGAATTACAGGGCTCAGATACGCAGTATTTT.